This TCR beta chain derives from a study of CD8 T cells in Susac syndrome. Overall study results and limits: It was acknowledged in the study that its TCR sequencing and HLA analysis involved a relatively small number of individuals.

The RNA, roughly 0.5 to 1 ug, was put through reverse transcription using random hexamers. The method of amplification for TCR beta CDR3 was immunoSEQ multiplex PCR, covering 54 Vbeta and 13 Jbeta. One entry per CDR3 protein results from TCRdb running MiXCR on the immunoSEQ multiplex PCR reads. This repertoire shows approximately 180,000 distinct CDR3 sequences, 90% to 96% found once; its top ten account for approximately 0.09%. Trimming took off 1 base at V and 1 base at J, with 13 bases between the two ends. Germline V gene lookup returns CDR1 GTSNPN and CDR2 SVGIG (reference sequence). This CDR3 is 15 amino acids long. As concerns this clonotype: What it binds is not known.

This receptor was identified in a human donor with multiple sclerosis. The genes are TRBV30 and TRBJ1-1; D possibly corresponds to TRBD1 (5 bases). Source material: CD4+ T cells from PBMCs. Here the CDR3 DNA reads TGTGCCTGGAGTGCCTGGGGGGGTACGAACACTGAAGCTTTCTTT. It encodes CAWSAWGGTNTEAFF.